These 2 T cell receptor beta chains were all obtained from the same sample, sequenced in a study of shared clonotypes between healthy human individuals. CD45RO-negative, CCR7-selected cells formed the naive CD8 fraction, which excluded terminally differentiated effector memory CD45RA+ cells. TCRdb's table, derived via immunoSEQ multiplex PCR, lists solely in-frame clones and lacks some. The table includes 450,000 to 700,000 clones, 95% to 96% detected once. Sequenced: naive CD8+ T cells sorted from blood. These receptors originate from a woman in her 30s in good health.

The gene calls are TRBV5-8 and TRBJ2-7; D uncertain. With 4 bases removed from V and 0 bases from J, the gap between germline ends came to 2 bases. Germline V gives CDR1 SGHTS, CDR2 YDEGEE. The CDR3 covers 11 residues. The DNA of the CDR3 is TGTGCCAGCAGCGACTCCTACGAGCAGTACTTC. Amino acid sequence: CASSDSYEQYF.

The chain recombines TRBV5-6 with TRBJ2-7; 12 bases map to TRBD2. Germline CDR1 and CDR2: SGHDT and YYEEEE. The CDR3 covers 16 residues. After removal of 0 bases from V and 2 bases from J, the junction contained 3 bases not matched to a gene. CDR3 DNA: TGTGCCAGCAGCTTGGAAGCTAGCGGGAGGGCCTACGAGCAGTACTTC. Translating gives CASSLEASGRAYEQYF.